The next 8 T cell receptor beta chains were all read from a single sample in a study of shared clonotypes between healthy human individuals. The protocol was immunoSEQ multiplex PCR, while the TCRdb copy is restricted to in-frame clones and leaves out a portion. The table lists 2,100,000 or so clones, approximately 96% of them singletons. The sample was naive CD4+ T cells sorted from blood. The subset is: CD45RA+ positively selected. These receptors were taken from a man aged 18 to 29 in good health.

Concerning this clone: Different DNA sequences within this sample yield the same CDR3. The chain carries TRBV5-4 and TRBJ2-2; 7 nucleotides agree with TRBD1. This CDR3 comprises 14 residues. Germline values: CDR1 SGHNT, CDR2 YYREEE (reference sequence). The ends lost 3 bases at V and 3 bases at J; junction bases unmatched: 2. The DNA for the CDR3 is TGTGCCAGCAGCTCCGGGACAGACACCGGGGAGCTGTTTTTT. This encodes CASSSGTDTGELFF.

The gene calls are TRBV10-2 and TRBJ1-2; 8 nucleotides agree with TRBD1. V lost 6 bases and J lost 4; bases outside the gene matches: 10. Germline V lookup: CDR1 WSHSY, CDR2 SAAADI. This CDR3 has 15 amino acids. CDR3 in DNA: TGCGCCAGCAGACCTACAGGGGGAACTACCTATGGCTACACCTTC. Translating gives CASRPTGGTTYGYTF.

CDR3 loop: CASNPHGENYGYTF. CDR3 nucleotide sequence: TGTGCCAGCAACCCACACGGGGAAAACTATGGCTACACCTTC. This chain connects TRBV27 to TRBJ1-2; D unclear. With 7 bases removed from V and 2 bases from J, the gap between germline ends came to 14 bases. The CDR3 is made up of 14 amino acids. The V gene's germline CDR1 is MNHEY and CDR2 SMNVEV (reference sequence).

The chain couples TRBV2 to TRBJ2-3; D gene ambiguous. CDR3 length: 14 residues. The V end lost 6 bases, the J end lost 5 bases, and 15 bases lay between the germline ends. Germline CDR1 and CDR2: SNHLY and FYNNEI. This chain's CDR3 is CASRTTAYQDTQYF. The CDR3 DNA sequence: TGTGCCAGCAGGACCACAGCGTATCAAGATACGCAGTATTTT.

This chain links TRBV2 with TRBJ2-3; TRBD2 agrees at 11 bases. The junction had 9 bases not matched to a gene; V was cut back by 2 bases and J by 5 bases. The length of the CDR3 is 17 residues. Germline V gene data show CDR1 as SNHLY and CDR2 as FYNNEI. The CDR3 loop is CASSENLLAGAGDTQYF. The CDR3 nucleotides read TGTGCCAGCAGTGAAAACCTACTAGCGGGGGCGGGAGATACGCAGTATTTT. The complete variable domain, with remaining parts taken from reference TRBV2 and TRBJ2-3, reads EPEVTQTPSHQVTQMGQEVILRCVPISNHLYFYWYRQILGQKVEFLVSFYNNEISEKSEIFDDQFSVERPDGSNFTLKIRSTKLEDSAMYFCASSENLLAGAGDTQYFGPGTRLTVL.

CDR3 sequence (DNA): TGCGCCAGCAGCACCGGGACAGTGCAAGATACGCAGTATTTT. This translates into CASSTGTVQDTQYF. This rearrangement joins TRBV5-1 to TRBJ2-3, with 7 bases identical to TRBD1. The CDR3 runs to 14 residues. Germline V gene sequence: CDR1 SGHRS, CDR2 YFSETQ. The ends lost 4 bases at V and 5 bases at J; junction bases unmatched: 7.

The chain recombines TRBV5-1 with TRBJ2-7, with 7 nucleotides matching TRBD1. The V gene's germline CDR1 is SGHRS and CDR2 YFSETQ. CDR3 length: 14 residues. The trim removed 4 bases at V and 0 bases at J, leaving 4 bases unmatched. This chain's CDR3 is CASSRTGLSYEQYF. For the CDR3, the DNA is TGCGCCAGCAGCCGGACAGGCCTCTCCTACGAGCAGTACTTC.

This clone was found once. V is TRBV30 and J is TRBJ2-1, with 9 nucleotides matching TRBD1. Germline CDR1 reads GTSNPN; CDR2 reads SVGIG (reference sequence). This CDR3 contains 16 residues. The J segment lost 5 bases and the V segment lost 0 bases, leaving 8 bases of the junction unmatched. The CDR3 DNA follows: TGTGCCTGGAGTGTAGGACAGGGGTATTTGGACAATGAGCAGTTCTTC. Translated, it gives CAWSVGQGYLDNEQFF.